This T cell receptor (beta chain) derives from a study of T cell responses to AZD1222 COVID-19 vaccine. The V end was cut by 4 bases, the J end by 9 bases, with 18 bases between. Germline V gene data show CDR1 as SGHNT and CDR2 as YENEEA. This CDR3 contains 14 residues. Repertoires were generated with immunoSEQ multiplex PCR, while TCRdb's copy carries only in-frame clones and drops some. The sample consists of some 99,000 clones, roughly 83% of them appearing once. The study pooled second doses at about 4 or about 12 weeks. Sequencing used peripheral blood, obtained 28 days after the second AZD1222 dose. The TCR originated in an adult who received the AZD1222 COVID-19 vaccine. V gene TRBV11-3 combines with J gene TRBJ1-1, with D perhaps matching TRBD1 (5 bases). CDR3 bases: TGTGCCAGCAGCTCCGCCGCCGCCGGGGCCCAAGCTTTCTTT. This sequence encodes CASSSAAAGAQAFF.